A selection of T cell receptor beta chains follows, all from one sample in a study of cytomegalovirus exposure and HLA in healthy donors. Profiled with immunoSEQ multiplex PCR; TCRdb holds only in-frame clones, not every one. The profile shows roughly 70,000 clones, approximately 97% of them singletons. Sequencing was carried out using PBMCs. These TCRs come from a young woman in good health and CMV-seropositive. Both conserved end residues are part of each CDR3. The order of the fields is CDR3 DNA, CDR3 protein, J gene, D gene, V gene, clone size. A D gene is named only where the DNA matches it firmly. The size of a clone is reported for some rows only, either as once, few or many, or as a class for expanded clones.

DNA: TGCGCCAGCAGCCAAGATGGTCTGCTAAGCTCCTACGAGCAGTACTTC
CDR3: CASSQDGLLSSYEQYF
J: TRBJ2-7
D: .
V: TRBV4-1
size: once

DNA: TGTGCCAGCGCCTTTGATGGGACAGGGGGAGTTTACGAGCAGTACTTC
CDR3: CASAFDGTGGVYEQYF
J: TRBJ2-7
D: .
V: TRBV21-1
size: .

DNA: TGTGCCAGCAGTTTATTTACAGGGAACACCGGGGAGCTGTTTTTT
CDR3: CASSLFTGNTGELFF
J: TRBJ2-2
D: .
V: TRBV28
size: .

DNA: TGTGCCAGCAGCCAATTCCGGGGGACGATGAACACTGAAGCTTTCTTT
CDR3: CASSQFRGTMNTEAFF
J: TRBJ1-1
D: .
V: TRBV16
size: .

DNA: TGTGCCAGCCGAGGGGACAGCGCCTACGAGCAGTACTTC
CDR3: CASRGDSAYEQYF
J: TRBJ2-7
D: TRBD1
V: TRBV27
size: .

DNA: TGTGCCAGCAGCTTAGGGGCCCCCCTAGCGGGCAGGCACAATGAGCAGTTCTTC
CDR3: CASSLGAPLAGRHNEQFF
J: TRBJ2-1
D: TRBD2
V: TRBV7-8
size: .

DNA: TGTGCCAGCAGCGTAGATAGCTCCTACGAGCAGTACTTC
CDR3: CASSVDSSYEQYF
J: TRBJ2-7
D: .
V: TRBV9
size: .

DNA: TGTGCCAGCAGCCAAGTGACTAGCGGTCTGAACACCGGGGAGCTGTTTTTT
CDR3: CASSQVTSGLNTGELFF
J: TRBJ2-2
D: TRBD2
V: TRBV4-2
size: .

DNA: TGTGCCAGCAGCATCCCGGGACTAGGGATAACAGATACGCAGTATTTT
CDR3: CASSIPGLGITDTQYF
J: TRBJ2-3
D: TRBD2
V: TRBV7-9
size: .

DNA: TGTGCCAGCTCAACTCTACCGGGACAGGGCCACGAGCAGTACTTC
CDR3: CASSTLPGQGHEQYF
J: TRBJ2-7
D: TRBD1
V: TRBV18
size: .

DNA: TGTGCCAGTAGTCGCCATTCACCGAGGGACAGGTTTATGTCCGGGGAGCTGTTTTTT
CDR3: CASSRHSPRDRFMSGELFF
J: TRBJ2-2
D: TRBD1
V: TRBV19
size: .

DNA: TGCGCCAGCAGCTTGGCCGGAGACTCTGGAAACACCATATATTTT
CDR3: CASSLAGDSGNTIYF
J: TRBJ1-3
D: .
V: TRBV5-1
size: .

DNA: TGTGCCAGTAGTATCGGGCCTAGCGGGCGAGAGACCCAGTACTTC
CDR3: CASSIGPSGRETQYF
J: TRBJ2-5
D: TRBD2
V: TRBV19
size: .